Shown below are 9 T cell receptor beta chains from a single sample sequenced in a study of cytomegalovirus exposure and HLA in healthy donors. Both 60 Vbeta primers and 13 Jbeta primers went into the PCR. Using immunoSEQ multiplex PCR, the repertoire was profiled, and TCRdb retains in-frame clones only, with some absent. Of approximately 130,000 clones in the sample, 81% were seen once. Sequencing was performed on PBMCs. These receptors originate from a young man in good health and CMV-seronegative.

This chain uses TRBV18 with TRBJ1-3; D is unclear. V was trimmed by 8 bases and J by 1 base, leaving 12 bases between them. CDR3 length equals 14 residues. CDR1 and CDR2 from the germline V gene are KGHSH and LQKENI. CDR3 region: CASGQDGSGNTIYF. CDR3 coding DNA: TGTGCCAGCGGTCAAGACGGGTCTGGAAACACCATATATTTT.

In nucleotides, the CDR3 is TGTGCCACCCTCGAGGGTACAGGGACTGAAAAACTGTTTTTT. Amino acid sequence: CATLEGTGTEKLFF. The chain carries TRBV19 and TRBJ1-4; perhaps TRBD1 as D (6 bases). Trimming removed 10 bases at V and 7 bases at J, with 19 bases between. The CDR3 loop spans 14 amino acids. Germline V gene sequence: CDR1 LNHDA, CDR2 SQIVND (reference sequence).

This clone was recorded once. This chain links TRBV10-3 with TRBJ1-5; 7 nucleotides agree with TRBD1. Looked up from germline, CDR1 is ENHRY and CDR2 is SYGVKD. The CDR3 runs 18 residues. V gave up 0 bases and J gave up 4 bases; unmatched junction bases: 12. The CDR3 sequence is CAISESITGAVTNQPQHF. The CDR3 DNA reads as TGTGCCATCAGTGAGTCGATTACAGGGGCTGTTACTAATCAGCCCCAGCATTTT.

The chain carries TRBV10-2 and TRBJ2-1; TRBD2 aligns across 12 bases. This CDR3 contains 14 residues. Trimming removed 7 bases from V and 8 bases from J; junction bases left unmatched: 6. Germline CDR1 reads WSHSY; CDR2 reads SAAADI. CDR3 in amino acids: CASTLAGGFYEQFF. In DNA, the CDR3 is TGCGCCAGCACCCTAGCGGGGGGGTTCTATGAGCAGTTCTTC.

This chain connects TRBV27 to TRBJ2-1; 12 nucleotides match TRBD2. The CDR3 totals 16 residues. V dropped 5 bases and J dropped 0; count of bases not matched to a gene: 2. Germline V gene lookup returns CDR1 MNHEY and CDR2 SMNVEV (reference sequence). CDR3 in DNA: TGTGCCAGCAGTAGACTAGCGGGGGCCTCCTACAATGAGCAGTTCTTC. This codes for CASSRLAGASYNEQFF.

V gene TRBV7-9 combines with J gene TRBJ1-6; a weak D match, TRBD1 (6 bases). This CDR3 region has 14 residues. Germline V gives CDR1 SEHNR, CDR2 FQNEAQ (reference sequence). With 5 bases removed from V and 5 bases from J, the gap between germline ends came to 10 bases. This CDR3 reads CASSRQVDNSPLHF. DNA for the CDR3: TGTGCCAGCAGCCGACAGGTAGATAATTCACCCCTCCACTTT. Full variable domain (remainder filled in from reference TRBV7-9 and TRBJ1-6): DTGVSQNPRHKITKRGQNVTFRCDPISEHNRLYWYRQTLGQGPEFLTYFQNEAQLEKSRLLSDRFSAERPKGSFSTLEIQRTEQGDSAMYLCASSRQVDNSPLHFGNGTRLTVT.

The J gene is TRBJ2-3, the V gene TRBV4-3; D not certain. Germline CDR1 is LGHNA and CDR2 is YSLEER. Deletions cut 1 base from V and 3 bases from J, with 8 bases between. This CDR3 is 14 amino acids long. CDR3 in amino acids: CASSQATGTDTQYF. The CDR3, as DNA: TGCGCCAGCAGCCAAGCCACCGGGACAGATACGCAGTATTTT.

The rearrangement uses TRBV23-1 and TRBJ2-7; D possibly corresponds to TRBD1 (6 bases). TRBV23-1 is flagged as an ORF with uncertain function. V gave up 11 bases and J gave up 3 bases, with 20 bases separating them. The CDR3 is made up of 14 amino acids. This chain's CDR3 is CALWGQLINYEQYF. The CDR3 DNA reads as TGCGCCCTTTGGGGACAACTAATAAACTACGAGCAGTACTTC.

The V gene is TRBV11-2, the J gene TRBJ1-5, with 7 bases that match TRBD1. V lost 4 bases to trimming and J lost 0 bases; unmatched junction nucleotides: 6. This CDR3 is 16 amino acids long. The germline V gene encodes CDR1 SGHAT and CDR2 FQNNGV. The CDR3 here is CASSSAGGYSNQPQHF. The CDR3 DNA follows: TGTGCCAGCAGCTCCGCAGGGGGTTATAGCAATCAGCCCCAGCATTTT.